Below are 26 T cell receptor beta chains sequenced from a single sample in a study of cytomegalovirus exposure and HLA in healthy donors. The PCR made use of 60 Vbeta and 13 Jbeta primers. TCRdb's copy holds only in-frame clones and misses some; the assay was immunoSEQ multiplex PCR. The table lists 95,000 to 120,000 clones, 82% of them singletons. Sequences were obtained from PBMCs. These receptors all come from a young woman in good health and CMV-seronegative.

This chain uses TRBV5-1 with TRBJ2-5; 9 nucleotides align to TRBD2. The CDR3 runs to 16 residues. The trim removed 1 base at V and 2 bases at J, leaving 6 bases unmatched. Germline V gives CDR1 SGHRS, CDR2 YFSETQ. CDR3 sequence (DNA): TGCGCCAGCAGCTTGATTAGCGGGAGCCGACAAGAGACCCAGTACTTC. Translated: CASSLISGSRQETQYF.

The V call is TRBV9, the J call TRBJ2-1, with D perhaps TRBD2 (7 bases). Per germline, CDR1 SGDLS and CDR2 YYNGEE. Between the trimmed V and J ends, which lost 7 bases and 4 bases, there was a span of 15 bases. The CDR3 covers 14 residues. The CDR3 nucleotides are TGTGCCAGCTCCGGGGGGCTAAAATACAATGAGCAGTTCTTC. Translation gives CASSGGLKYNEQFF.

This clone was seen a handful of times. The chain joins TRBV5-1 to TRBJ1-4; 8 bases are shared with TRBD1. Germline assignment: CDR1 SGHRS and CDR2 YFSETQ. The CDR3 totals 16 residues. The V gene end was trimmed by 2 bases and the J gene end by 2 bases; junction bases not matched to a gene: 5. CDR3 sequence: CASSFPGGSTNEKLFF. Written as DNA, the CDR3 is TGCGCCAGCAGCTTCCCAGGGGGCTCTACTAATGAAAAACTGTTTTTT.

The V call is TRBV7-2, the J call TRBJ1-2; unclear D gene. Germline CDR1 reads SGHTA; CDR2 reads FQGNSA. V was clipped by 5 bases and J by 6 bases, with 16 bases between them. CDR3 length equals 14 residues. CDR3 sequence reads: CASSRNPRNHGYTF. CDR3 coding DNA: TGTGCCAGCAGCCGTAATCCGCGAAATCATGGCTACACCTTC.

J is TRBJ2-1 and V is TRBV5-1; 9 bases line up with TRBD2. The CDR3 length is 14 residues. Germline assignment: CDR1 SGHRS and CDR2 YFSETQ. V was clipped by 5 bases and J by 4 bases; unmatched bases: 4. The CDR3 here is CASRAGGPYNEQFF. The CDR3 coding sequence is TGCGCCAGCAGGGCGGGAGGGCCTTACAATGAGCAGTTCTTC. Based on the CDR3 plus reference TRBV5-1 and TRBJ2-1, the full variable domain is KAGVTQTPRYLIKTRGQQVTLSCSPISGHRSVSWYQQTPGQGLQFLFEYFSETQRNKGNFPGRFSGRQFSNSRSEMNVSTLELGDSALYLCASRAGGPYNEQFFGPGTRLTVL.

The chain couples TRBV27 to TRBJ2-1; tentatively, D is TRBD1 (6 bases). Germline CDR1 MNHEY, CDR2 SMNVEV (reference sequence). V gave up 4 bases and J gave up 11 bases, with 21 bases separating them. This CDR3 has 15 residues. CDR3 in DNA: TGTGCCAGCAGTTCCCAGGGGTTGGTGTCTCATCAGCAGTTCTTC. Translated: CASSSQGLVSHQQFF.

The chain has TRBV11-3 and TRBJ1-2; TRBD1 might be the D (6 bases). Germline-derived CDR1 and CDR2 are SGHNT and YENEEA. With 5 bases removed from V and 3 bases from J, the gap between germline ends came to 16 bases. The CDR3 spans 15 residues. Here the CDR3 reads CASSDRGGADYGYTF. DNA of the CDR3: TGTGCCAGCAGCGATCGGGGGGGCGCGGACTATGGCTACACCTTC. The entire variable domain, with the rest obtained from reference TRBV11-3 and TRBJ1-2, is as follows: EAGVVQSPRYKIIEKKQPVAFWCNPISGHNTLYWYLQNLGQGPELLIRYENEEAVDDSQLPKDRFSAERLKGVDSTLKIQPAELGDSAVYLCASSDRGGADYGYTFGSGTRLTVV.

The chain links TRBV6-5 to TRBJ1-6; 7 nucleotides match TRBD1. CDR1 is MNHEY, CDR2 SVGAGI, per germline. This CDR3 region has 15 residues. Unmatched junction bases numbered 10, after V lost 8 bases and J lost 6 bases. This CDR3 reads CASRKSTGRNSPLHF. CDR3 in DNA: TGTGCCAGCCGCAAATCGACAGGGCGTAATTCACCCCTCCACTTT.

CDR3 in DNA: TGCAGCGCTTCCTCATCTAGCGGGAGACGGAACGAGCAGTACTTC. Its protein is CSASSSSGRRNEQYF. The J gene is TRBJ2-7, the V gene TRBV29-1; 10 nucleotides match TRBD2. V trimming: 7 bases; J trimming: 5 bases; junction bases outside the gene matches: 14. Per the germline V gene, CDR1 is SQVTM and CDR2 is ANQGSEA. CDR3 size: 15 residues.

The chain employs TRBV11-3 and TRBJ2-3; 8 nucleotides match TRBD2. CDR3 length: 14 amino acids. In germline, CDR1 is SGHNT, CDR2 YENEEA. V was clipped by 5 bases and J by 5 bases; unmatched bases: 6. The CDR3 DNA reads TGTGCCAGCAGCAGAAAGACTAGCGTAGATACGCAGTATTTT. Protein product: CASSRKTSVDTQYF.

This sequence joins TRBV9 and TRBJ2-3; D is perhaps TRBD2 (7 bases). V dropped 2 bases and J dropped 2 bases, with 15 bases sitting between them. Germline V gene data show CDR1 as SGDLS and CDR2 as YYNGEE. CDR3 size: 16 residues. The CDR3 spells CASSVVAGANTDTQYF. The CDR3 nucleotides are TGTGCCAGCAGCGTCGTGGCGGGGGCGAACACAGATACGCAGTATTTT.

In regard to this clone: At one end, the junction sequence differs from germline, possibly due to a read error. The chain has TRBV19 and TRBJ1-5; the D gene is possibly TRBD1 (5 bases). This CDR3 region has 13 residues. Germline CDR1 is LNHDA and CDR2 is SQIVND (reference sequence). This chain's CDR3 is CASTIAGNQPQHF. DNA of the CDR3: TGTGCCAGTACTATAGCAGGGAATCAGCCCCAGCATTTT.

The CDR3 DNA sequence: TGTGCCAGTAGTAGTGGGACTAGCGGGCCAGGGGCGCTCGCAGATACGCAGTATTTT. Amino acids: CASSSGTSGPGALADTQYF. The V and J genes are TRBV19 and TRBJ2-3; the match to TRBD2 covers 12 bases. Trimming took 4 bases from V and 4 from J; bases not matched to a gene: 15. In germline, CDR1 is LNHDA, CDR2 SQIVND (reference sequence). The CDR3 length is 19 residues.

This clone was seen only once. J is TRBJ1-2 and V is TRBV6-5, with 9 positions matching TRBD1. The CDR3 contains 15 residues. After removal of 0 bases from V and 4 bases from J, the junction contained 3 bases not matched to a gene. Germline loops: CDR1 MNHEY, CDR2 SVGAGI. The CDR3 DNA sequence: TGTGCCAGCAGTTACTCGACAGGGGGGTTCTATGGCTACACCTTC. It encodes CASSYSTGGFYGYTF.

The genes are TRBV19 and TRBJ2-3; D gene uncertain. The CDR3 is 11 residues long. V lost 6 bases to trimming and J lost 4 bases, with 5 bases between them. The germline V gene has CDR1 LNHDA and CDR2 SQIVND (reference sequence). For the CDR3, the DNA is TGTGCCAGTAGCGAGGCAGATACGCAGTATTTT. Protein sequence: CASSEADTQYF.

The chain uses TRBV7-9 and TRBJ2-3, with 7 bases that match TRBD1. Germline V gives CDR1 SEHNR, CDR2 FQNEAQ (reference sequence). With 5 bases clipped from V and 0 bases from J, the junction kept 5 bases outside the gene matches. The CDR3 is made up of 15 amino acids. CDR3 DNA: TGTGCCAGCAGCCTCGACAGGGTCAGCACAGATACGCAGTATTTT. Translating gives CASSLDRVSTDTQYF.

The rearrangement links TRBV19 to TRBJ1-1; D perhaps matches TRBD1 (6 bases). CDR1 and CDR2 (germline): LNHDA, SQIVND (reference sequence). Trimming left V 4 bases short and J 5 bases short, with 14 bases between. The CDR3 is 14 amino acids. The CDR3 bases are TGTGCCAGTAGTACATCTACAGGGTGGACTGAAGCTTTCTTT. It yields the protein CASSTSTGWTEAFF.

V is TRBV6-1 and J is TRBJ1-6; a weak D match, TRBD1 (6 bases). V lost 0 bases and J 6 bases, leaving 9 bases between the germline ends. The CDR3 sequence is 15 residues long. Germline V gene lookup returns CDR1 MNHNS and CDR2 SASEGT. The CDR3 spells CASSEAGGVNSPLHF. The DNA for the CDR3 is TGTGCCAGCAGTGAAGCAGGGGGGGTTAATTCACCCCTCCACTTT.

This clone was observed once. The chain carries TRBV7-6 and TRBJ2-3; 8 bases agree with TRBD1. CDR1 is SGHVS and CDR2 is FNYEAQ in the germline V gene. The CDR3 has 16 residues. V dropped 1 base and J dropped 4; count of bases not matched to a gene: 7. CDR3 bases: TGTGCCAGCAGCTTAGTCCCAGGGGGCTCGGCAGATACGCAGTATTTT. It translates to CASSLVPGGSADTQYF.

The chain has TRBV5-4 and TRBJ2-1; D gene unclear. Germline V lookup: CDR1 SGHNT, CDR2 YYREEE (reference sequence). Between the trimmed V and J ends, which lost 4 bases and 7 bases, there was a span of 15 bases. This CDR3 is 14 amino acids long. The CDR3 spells CASSLGYAGNEQFF. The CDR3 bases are TGTGCCAGCAGCCTGGGTTACGCCGGGAATGAGCAGTTCTTC.

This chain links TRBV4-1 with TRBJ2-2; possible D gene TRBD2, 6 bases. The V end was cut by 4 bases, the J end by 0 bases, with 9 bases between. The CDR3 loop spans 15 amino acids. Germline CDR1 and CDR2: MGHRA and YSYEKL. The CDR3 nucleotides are TGCGCCAGCAGCCTGGGACTTTCGAACACCGGGGAGCTGTTTTTT. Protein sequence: CASSLGLSNTGELFF.

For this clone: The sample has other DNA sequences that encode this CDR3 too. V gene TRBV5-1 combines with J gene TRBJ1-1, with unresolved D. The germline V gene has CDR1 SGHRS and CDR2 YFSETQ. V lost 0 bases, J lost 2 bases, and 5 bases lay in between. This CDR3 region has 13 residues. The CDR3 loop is CASSLGANTEAFF. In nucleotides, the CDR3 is TGCGCCAGCAGCTTGGGGGCTAACACTGAAGCTTTCTTT.

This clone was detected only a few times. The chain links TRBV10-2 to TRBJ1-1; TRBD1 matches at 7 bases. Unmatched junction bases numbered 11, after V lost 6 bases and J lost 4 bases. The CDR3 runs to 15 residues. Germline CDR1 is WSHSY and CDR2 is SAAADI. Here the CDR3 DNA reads TGCGCCAGCAGGGGAACAGGGGCGGTTGGCACTGAAGCTTTCTTT. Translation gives CASRGTGAVGTEAFF.

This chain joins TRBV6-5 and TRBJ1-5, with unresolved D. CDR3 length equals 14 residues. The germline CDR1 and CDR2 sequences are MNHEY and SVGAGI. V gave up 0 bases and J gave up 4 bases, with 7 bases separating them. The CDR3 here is CASSYSELNQPQHF. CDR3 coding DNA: TGTGCCAGCAGTTACTCGGAGTTAAATCAGCCCCAGCATTTT.

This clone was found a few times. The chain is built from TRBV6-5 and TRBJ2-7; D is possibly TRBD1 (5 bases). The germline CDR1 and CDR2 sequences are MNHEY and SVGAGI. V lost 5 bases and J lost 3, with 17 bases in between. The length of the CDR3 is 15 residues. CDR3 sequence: CASSLSSRADYEQYF. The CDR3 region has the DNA TGTGCCAGCAGTCTGTCGTCCAGGGCAGACTACGAGCAGTACTTC.

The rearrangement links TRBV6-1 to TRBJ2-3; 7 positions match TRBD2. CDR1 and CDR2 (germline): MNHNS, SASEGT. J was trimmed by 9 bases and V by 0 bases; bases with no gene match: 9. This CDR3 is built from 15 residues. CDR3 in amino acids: CASSEAWGGYVTQYF. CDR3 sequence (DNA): TGTGCCAGCAGTGAAGCGTGGGGGGGGTATGTCACGCAGTATTTT.